The clone carrying this T cell receptor beta chain was observed many times. The antigen is undetermined. V lost 3 bases, J lost 0 bases, and 12 bases lay in between. This CDR3 contains 15 residues. Germline loops: CDR1 GTSNPN, CDR2 SVGIG (reference sequence). The record originates from a study of T cells after posttransplantation cyclophosphamide. Whole-study results and caveats: TRB clonality was highly associated with recipient CMV seropositivity and reactivation. Later blood repertoires were often dominated by clones from the donor CD8+ memory compartment.

Some clones are missing from TCRdb's copy, which holds only in-frame ones; the method was immunoSEQ multiplex PCR. The sample was found to contain about 39,000 clones, and every one recurs. The receptor's source is a woman aged 45-60 years in good health and a related stem cell transplant donor. V usage is TRBV30 and J usage is TRBJ1-5, with a possible D match to TRBD1 (5 bases). Sequencing input: PBMCs. This chain's CDR3 is CAWSRGTASNQPQHF. The CDR3, as DNA: TGTGCCTGGAGCCGCGGGACGGCTAGCAATCAGCCCCAGCATTTT.